Each of the 21 T cell receptor beta chains below was sequenced from the same sample in a study of brain T cells in children with intractable seizures. Data came from immunoSEQ multiplex PCR; TCRdb stores just in-frame clones and leaves some out. The sample carries about 340,000 clones, 93% recorded once. Time point in this sample: blood from clinic visit 5 months post-surgery; TSC patient then seizure free. Sample: peripheral blood, taken less than 6 months after surgery. The receptors were gathered from a boy in the first two years of life with tuberous sclerosis and intractable seizures.

Note on this clone: No DNA is shown, since the ends of the CDR3 on it are uncertain; the CDR3 is the one TCRdb lists. The rearrangement links TRBV27 to TRBJ2-7. With termini counted, the CDR3 has 15 amino acids. In germline, CDR1 is MNHEY, CDR2 SMNVEV (reference sequence). The CDR3 sequence is CASSSSGPSRYEQYF.

The V gene is TRBV6-5, the J gene TRBJ1-2; D remains unclear. Germline V lookup: CDR1 MNHEY, CDR2 SVGAGI. The CDR3 has 13 amino acids. V gave up 4 bases and J gave up 13 bases, with 19 bases separating them. CDR3 DNA: TGTGCCAGCAGTTCCCCGGGTAGCCCCCCTGGCACCTTC. Protein sequence: CASSSPGSPPGTF.

The chain is built from TRBV19 and TRBJ2-5; D ambiguous. The CDR3 spans 13 residues. Germline CDR1 LNHDA, CDR2 SQIVND (reference sequence). The V end lost 4 bases, the J end lost 1 base, and 7 bases lay between the germline ends. This CDR3 is CASSTRLQETQYF. CDR3 coding DNA: TGTGCCAGTAGTACCAGGCTCCAAGAGACCCAGTACTTC.

The count of this clone is one. The chain employs TRBV11-2 and TRBJ2-1, with 9 bases that match TRBD2. With V trimmed by 6 bases and J by 3 bases, 3 bases remained unmatched. The CDR3 totals 14 residues. Germline CDR1 and CDR2: SGHAT and FQNNGV. The CDR3: CASRGLANYNEQFF. CDR3 in DNA: TGTGCCAGCAGGGGACTAGCCAACTACAATGAGCAGTTCTTC.

This chain connects TRBV9 to TRBJ2-3; D call uncertain. Germline loops: CDR1 SGDLS, CDR2 YYNGEE. The CDR3 is 14 amino acids. Trimming removed 5 bases at V and 2 bases at J, with 12 bases between. The chain's CDR3 is CASSAGWDTDTQYF. CDR3 bases: TGTGCCAGCAGTGCTGGGTGGGACACAGATACGCAGTATTTT. The complete variable domain, with remaining parts taken from reference TRBV9 and TRBJ2-3, reads DSGVTQTPKHLITATGQRVTLRCSPRSGDLSVYWYQQSLDQGLQFLIQYYNGEERAKGNILERFSAQQFPDLHSELNLSSLELGDSALYFCASSAGWDTDTQYFGPGTRLTVL.

V usage is TRBV2 and J usage is TRBJ2-3, with no clear D. The CDR3 is made up of 13 amino acids. Germline CDR1 SNHLY, CDR2 FYNNEI. V was pared by 8 bases and J by 2 bases, with 11 bases between. CDR3 DNA: TGTGCCAGCTTGTTCCACCACACAGATACGCAGTATTTT. It translates to CASLFHHTDTQYF. Filled out from reference TRBV2 and TRBJ2-3, the complete variable domain reads EPEVTQTPSHQVTQMGQEVILRCVPISNHLYFYWYRQILGQKVEFLVSFYNNEISEKSEIFDDQFSVERPDGSNFTLKIRSTKLEDSAMYFCASLFHHTDTQYFGPGTRLTVL.

On this clone: The same CDR3 can be traced to other DNA sequences in this sample. The chain carries TRBV5-1 and TRBJ1-4; D is uncertain. Between the trimmed V and J ends, which lost 1 base and 0 bases, there was a span of 4 bases. The V gene's germline CDR1 is SGHRS and CDR2 YFSETQ. CDR3 length equals 14 residues. The CDR3 coding sequence is TGCGCCAGCAGCTTGACAACAACTAATGAAAAACTGTTTTTT. Amino acid sequence: CASSLTTTNEKLFF. Based on the CDR3 plus reference TRBV5-1 and TRBJ1-4, the full variable domain is KAGVTQTPRYLIKTRGQQVTLSCSPISGHRSVSWYQQTPGQGLQFLFEYFSETQRNKGNFPGRFSGRQFSNSRSEMNVSTLELGDSALYLCASSLTTTNEKLFFGSGTQLSVL.

The CDR3 DNA sequence: TGTGCCAGCAGCCAAGGCACCAGGGGTAACACAGATACGCAGTATTTT. It encodes CASSQGTRGNTDTQYF. The chain uses TRBV4-2 and TRBJ2-3; D perhaps matches TRBD1 (6 bases). The CDR3 length is 16 residues. The V end lost 1 base, the J end lost 2 bases, and 13 bases lay between the germline ends. CDR1 and CDR2 from the germline V gene are LGHNA and YNFKEQ.

The rearrangement joins TRBV7-9 to TRBJ2-1; no reliable D call. The CDR3 is 12 residues long. V was shortened by 4 bases and J by 9 bases, with 10 bases between the two germline ends. Looked up from germline, CDR1 is SEHNR and CDR2 is FQNEAQ (reference sequence). The CDR3 DNA is TGTGCCAGCAGCTCCATATATGGTGAGCAGTTCTTC. This encodes CASSSIYGEQFF.

The chain recombines TRBV7-2 with TRBJ1-1; D is unclear. Germline lookup yields CDR1 SGHTA and CDR2 FQGNSA. The CDR3 runs to 14 residues. V lost 3 bases and J lost 1, with 9 bases in between. In nucleotides, the CDR3 is TGTGCCAGCAGCTTGGCGACCAGGAACACTGAAGCTTTCTTT. Encoded protein: CASSLATRNTEAFF.

The chain employs TRBV5-1 and TRBJ2-1; no firm D call. Per germline, CDR1 SGHRS and CDR2 YFSETQ. Trimming took 2 bases from V and 5 from J, leaving 11 bases between them. CDR3 length equals 14 residues. In nucleotides, the CDR3 is TGCGCCAGCAGCTTTTCCCCTACCAACAATGAGCAGTTCTTC. Its protein product is CASSFSPTNNEQFF.

The rearrangement uses TRBV7-2 and TRBJ1-2; D is unclear. The V end was cut by 2 bases, the J end by 7 bases, with 11 bases between. Germline CDR1 is SGHTA and CDR2 is FQGNSA. CDR3 size: 13 residues. DNA of the CDR3: TGTGCCAGCAGCTTACGGGGTTCTCGTGGCTACACCTTC. Its protein product is CASSLRGSRGYTF.

The rearrangement joins TRBV28 to TRBJ1-2; D is undetermined. CDR3 size: 14 residues. Deletions cut 3 bases from V and 0 bases from J, with 8 bases between. Germline loops: CDR1 MDHEN, CDR2 SYDVKM. Here the CDR3 reads CASSLAEPNYGYTF. CDR3 nucleotide sequence: TGTGCCAGCAGTTTGGCAGAACCTAACTATGGCTACACCTTC.

V gene TRBV25-1 combines with J gene TRBJ1-2, with D unresolved. Per germline, CDR1 MGHDK and CDR2 SYGVNS. The CDR3 loop spans 12 amino acids. Trimming cost V 3 bases and J 4 bases, with 6 bases left between them. CDR3 bases: TGTGCCAGCAGTGATGAGCCCTATGGCTACACCTTC. Translation gives CASSDEPYGYTF.

The rearrangement joins TRBV30 to TRBJ1-4; D gene unclear. V was cut by 0 bases and J by 7 bases, with 9 bases left in between. This CDR3 has 13 residues. Germline V gene sequence: CDR1 GTSNPN, CDR2 SVGIG (reference sequence). The CDR3: CAWSVRLGEKLFF. The CDR3 DNA follows: TGTGCCTGGAGTGTGCGTCTTGGTGAAAAACTGTTTTTT.

The rearrangement links TRBV6-6 to TRBJ2-3; no firm D call. Trimming shortened V by 6 bases and J by 6 bases, and 10 bases separated the two germline ends. The CDR3 covers 12 residues. Germline values: CDR1 MNHNY, CDR2 SVGAGI (reference sequence). CDR3 protein: CASSPPLDTQYF. CDR3 nucleotide sequence: TGTGCCAGCAGCCCCCCCCTGGATACGCAGTATTTT.

The genes are TRBV12-3 or TRBV12-4 and TRBJ1-2, with a possible D match to TRBD1 (5 bases). Trimming cost V 2 bases and J 8 bases, with 12 bases left between them. The CDR3 extends over 13 amino acids. CDR3 amino acids: CASSLPTGTGYTF. In DNA, the CDR3 is TGTGCCAGCAGTTTACCTACAGGTACCGGCTACACCTTC.

The table lists this clone with a few counts. The rearrangement uses TRBV5-1 and TRBJ2-5; D is unclear. The ends were cut back, 2 bases at V and 3 bases at J, with 11 bases in the middle. The CDR3 is made up of 14 amino acids. Germline V gene lookup returns CDR1 SGHRS and CDR2 YFSETQ. CDR3 sequence reads: CASSFRVGEETQYF. The CDR3 nucleotides read TGCGCCAGCAGCTTCCGGGTTGGGGAAGAGACCCAGTACTTC.

The genes are TRBV19 and TRBJ2-5; D unclear. The germline V and J ends were trimmed by 7 bases and 0 bases, with 15 bases remaining between them. Germline V CDR1 and CDR2: LNHDA, SQIVND (reference sequence). This CDR3 is built from 15 residues. The CDR3 sequence is CASTHDGRYQETQYF. In nucleotides, the CDR3 is TGTGCCAGTACCCATGACGGCCGGTACCAAGAGACCCAGTACTTC.

The V call is TRBV11-3, the J call TRBJ2-7, with D possibly matching TRBD2 (6 bases). CDR1 is SGHNT and CDR2 is YENEEA in the germline V gene. V was clipped by 4 bases and J by 0 bases, with 16 bases between them. The CDR3 spans 16 residues. CDR3 sequence reads: CASSSVWRRDSYEQYF. In DNA, the CDR3 is TGTGCCAGCAGCTCGGTCTGGCGGCGGGACTCCTACGAGCAGTACTTC.

The J gene is TRBJ1-6, the V gene TRBV6-5, with D possibly matching TRBD1 (5 bases). V lost 6 bases to trimming and J lost 9 bases, with 12 bases between them. The CDR3 consists of 13 residues. Germline CDR1 reads MNHEY; CDR2 reads SVGAGI. The CDR3 loop reads CASSFGGVSPLHF. CDR3 bases: TGTGCCAGCAGCTTTGGAGGGGTTTCACCCCTCCACTTT.